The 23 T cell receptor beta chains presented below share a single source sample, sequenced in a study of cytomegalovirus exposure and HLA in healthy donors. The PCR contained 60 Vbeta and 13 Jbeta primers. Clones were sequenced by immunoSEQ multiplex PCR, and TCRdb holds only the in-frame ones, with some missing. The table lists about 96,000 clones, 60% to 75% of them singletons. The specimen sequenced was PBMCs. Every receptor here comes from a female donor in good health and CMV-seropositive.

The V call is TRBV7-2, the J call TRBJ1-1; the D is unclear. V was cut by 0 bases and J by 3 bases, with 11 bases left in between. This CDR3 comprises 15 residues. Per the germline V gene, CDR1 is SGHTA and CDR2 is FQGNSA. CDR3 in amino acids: CASSLARVQYTEAFF. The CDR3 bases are TGTGCCAGCAGCTTAGCGAGGGTCCAGTACACTGAAGCTTTCTTT.

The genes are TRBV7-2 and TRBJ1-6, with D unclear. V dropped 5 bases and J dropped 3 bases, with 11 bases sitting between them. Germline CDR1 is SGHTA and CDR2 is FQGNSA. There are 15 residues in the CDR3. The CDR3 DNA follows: TGTGCCAGCAGCCCCTGGGAGGACTATAATTCACCCCTCCACTTT. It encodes CASSPWEDYNSPLHF.

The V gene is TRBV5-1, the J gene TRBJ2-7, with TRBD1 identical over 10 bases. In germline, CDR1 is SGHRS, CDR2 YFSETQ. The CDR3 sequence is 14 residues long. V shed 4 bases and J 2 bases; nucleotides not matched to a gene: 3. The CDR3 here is CASSVGTGAYEQYF. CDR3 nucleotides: TGCGCCAGCAGCGTGGGGACAGGGGCCTACGAGCAGTACTTC.

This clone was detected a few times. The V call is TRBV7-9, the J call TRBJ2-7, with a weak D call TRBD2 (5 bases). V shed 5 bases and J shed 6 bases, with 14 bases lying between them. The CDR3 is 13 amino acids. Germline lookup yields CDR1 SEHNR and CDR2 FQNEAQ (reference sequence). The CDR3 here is CASSPDLGGEQYF. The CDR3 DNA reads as TGTGCCAGCAGCCCGGACTTGGGTGGCGAGCAGTACTTC.

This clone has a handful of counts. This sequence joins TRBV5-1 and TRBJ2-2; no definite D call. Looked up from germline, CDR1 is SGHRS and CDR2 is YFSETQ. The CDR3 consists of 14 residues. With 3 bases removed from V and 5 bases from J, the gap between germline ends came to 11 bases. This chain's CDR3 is CASSWNRDTGELFF. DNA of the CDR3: TGCGCCAGCAGCTGGAACAGAGATACCGGGGAGCTGTTTTTT.

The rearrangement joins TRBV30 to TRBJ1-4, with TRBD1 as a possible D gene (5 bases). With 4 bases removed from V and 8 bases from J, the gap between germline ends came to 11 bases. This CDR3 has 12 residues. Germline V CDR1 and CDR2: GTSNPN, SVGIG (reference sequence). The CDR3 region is CAWNKRGEKLFF. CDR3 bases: TGTGCCTGGAATAAACGGGGGGAAAAACTGTTTTTT. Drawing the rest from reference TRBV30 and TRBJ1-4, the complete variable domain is SQTIHQWPATLVQPVGSPLSLECTVEGTSNPNLYWYRQAAGRGLQLLFYSVGIGQISSEVPQNLSASRPQDRQFILSSKKLLLSDSGFYLCAWNKRGEKLFFGSGTQLSVL.

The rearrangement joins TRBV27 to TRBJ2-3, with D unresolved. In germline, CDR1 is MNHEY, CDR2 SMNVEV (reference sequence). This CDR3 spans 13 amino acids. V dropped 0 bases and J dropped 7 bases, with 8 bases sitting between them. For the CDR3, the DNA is TGTGCCAGCAGTTTATCTGGGCTACATACGCAGTATTTT. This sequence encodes CASSLSGLHTQYF.

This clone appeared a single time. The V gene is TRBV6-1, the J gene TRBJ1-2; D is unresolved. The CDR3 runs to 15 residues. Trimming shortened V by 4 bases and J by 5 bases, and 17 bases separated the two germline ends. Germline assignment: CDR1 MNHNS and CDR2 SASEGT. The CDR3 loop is CASSAGPTSGYGYTF. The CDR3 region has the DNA TGTGCCAGCAGTGCCGGACCGACCTCGGGGTATGGCTACACCTTC.

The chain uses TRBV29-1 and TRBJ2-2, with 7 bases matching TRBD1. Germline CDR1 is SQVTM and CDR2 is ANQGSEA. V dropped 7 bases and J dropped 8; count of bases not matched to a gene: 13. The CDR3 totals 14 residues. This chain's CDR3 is CSALRDRGAGELFF. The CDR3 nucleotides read TGCAGCGCCCTCCGGGACAGAGGCGCTGGGGAGCTGTTTTTT.

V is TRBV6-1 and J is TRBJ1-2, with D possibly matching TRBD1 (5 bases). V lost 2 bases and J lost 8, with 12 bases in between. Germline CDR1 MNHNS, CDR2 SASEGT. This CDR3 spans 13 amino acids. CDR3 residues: CASSERGLEGYTF. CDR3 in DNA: TGTGCCAGCAGTGAAAGGGGTTTAGAGGGCTACACCTTC.

CDR3 nucleotide sequence: TGTGCCAGCAGTGAGGGACAGCTGAGTGGCTATGGCTACACCTTC. Translation: CASSEGQLSGYGYTF. The chain links TRBV6-1 to TRBJ1-2; TRBD1 matches 7 bases. Looked up from germline, CDR1 is MNHNS and CDR2 is SASEGT. The CDR3 length is 15 residues. After removal of 3 bases from V and 4 bases from J, the junction contained 8 bases not matched to a gene.

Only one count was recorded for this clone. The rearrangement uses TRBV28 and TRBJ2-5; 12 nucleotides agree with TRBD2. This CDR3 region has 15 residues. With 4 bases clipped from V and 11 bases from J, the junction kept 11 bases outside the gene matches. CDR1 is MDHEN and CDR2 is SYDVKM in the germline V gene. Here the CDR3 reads CASSWASGRAQEQYF. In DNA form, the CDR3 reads TGTGCCAGCAGTTGGGCTAGCGGGAGGGCGCAAGAGCAGTACTTC.

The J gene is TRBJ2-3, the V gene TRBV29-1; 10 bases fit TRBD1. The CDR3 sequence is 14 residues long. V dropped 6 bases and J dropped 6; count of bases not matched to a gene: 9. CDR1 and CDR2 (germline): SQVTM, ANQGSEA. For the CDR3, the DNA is TGCAGCGTGGAGGACAGGGGGAGGAGGGATACGCAGTATTTT. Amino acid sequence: CSVEDRGRRDTQYF.

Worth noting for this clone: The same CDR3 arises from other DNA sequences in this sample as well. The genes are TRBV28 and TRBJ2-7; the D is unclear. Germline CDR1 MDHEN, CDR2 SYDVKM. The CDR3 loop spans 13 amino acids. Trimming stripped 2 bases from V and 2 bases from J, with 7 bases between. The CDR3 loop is CASSLGATYEQYF. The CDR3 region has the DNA TGTGCCAGCAGTTTAGGAGCAACCTACGAGCAGTACTTC.

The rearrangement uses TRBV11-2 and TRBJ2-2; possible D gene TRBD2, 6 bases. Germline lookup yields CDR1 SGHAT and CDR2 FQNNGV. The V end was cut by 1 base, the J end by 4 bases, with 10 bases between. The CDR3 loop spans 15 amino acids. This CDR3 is CASSLGLGGTGELFF. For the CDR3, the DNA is TGTGCCAGCAGCTTAGGCCTGGGGGGCACCGGGGAGCTGTTTTTT.

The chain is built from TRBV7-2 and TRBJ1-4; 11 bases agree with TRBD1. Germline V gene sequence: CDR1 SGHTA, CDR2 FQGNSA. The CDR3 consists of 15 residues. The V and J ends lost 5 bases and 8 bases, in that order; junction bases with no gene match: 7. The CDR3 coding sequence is TGTGCCAGCAGCCCTCCGGGACAGGGGGGGGAAAAACTGTTTTTT. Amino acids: CASSPPGQGGEKLFF.

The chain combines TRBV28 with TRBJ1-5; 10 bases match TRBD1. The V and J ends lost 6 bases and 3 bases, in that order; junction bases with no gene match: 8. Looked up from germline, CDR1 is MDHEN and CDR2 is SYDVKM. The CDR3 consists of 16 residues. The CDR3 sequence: CASRTGGADLNQPQHF. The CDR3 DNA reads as TGTGCCAGCAGGACAGGGGGCGCTGACCTCAATCAGCCCCAGCATTTT.

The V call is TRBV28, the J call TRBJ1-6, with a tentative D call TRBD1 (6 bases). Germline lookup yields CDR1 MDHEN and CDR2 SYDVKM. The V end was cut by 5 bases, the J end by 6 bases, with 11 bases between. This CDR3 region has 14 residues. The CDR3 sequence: CASSVGHANSPLHF. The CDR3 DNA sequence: TGTGCCAGCAGTGTGGGACACGCTAATTCACCCCTCCACTTT.

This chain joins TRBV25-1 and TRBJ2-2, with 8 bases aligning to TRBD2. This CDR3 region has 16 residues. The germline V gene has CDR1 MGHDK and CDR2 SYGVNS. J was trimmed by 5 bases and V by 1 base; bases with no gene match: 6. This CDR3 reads CASSESSGSHTGELFF. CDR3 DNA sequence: TGTGCCAGCAGTGAATCCAGCGGGAGTCATACCGGGGAGCTGTTTTTT.

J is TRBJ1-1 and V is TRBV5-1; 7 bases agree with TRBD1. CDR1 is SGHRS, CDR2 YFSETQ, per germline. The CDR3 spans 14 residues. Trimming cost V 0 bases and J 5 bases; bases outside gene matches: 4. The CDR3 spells CASSLEQGKTEAFF. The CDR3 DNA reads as TGCGCCAGCAGCTTGGAACAGGGGAAAACTGAAGCTTTCTTT.

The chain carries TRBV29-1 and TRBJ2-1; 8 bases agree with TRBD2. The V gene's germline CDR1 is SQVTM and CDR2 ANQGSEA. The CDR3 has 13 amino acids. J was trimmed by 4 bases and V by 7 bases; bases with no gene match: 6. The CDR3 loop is CSGSGGGYNEQFF. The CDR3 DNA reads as TGCAGCGGGAGCGGGGGAGGATACAATGAGCAGTTCTTC.

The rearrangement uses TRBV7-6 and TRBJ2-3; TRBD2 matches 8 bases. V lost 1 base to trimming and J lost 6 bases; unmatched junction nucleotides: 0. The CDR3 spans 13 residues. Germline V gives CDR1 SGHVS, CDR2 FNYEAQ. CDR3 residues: CASSLGGRDTQYF. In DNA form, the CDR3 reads TGTGCCAGCAGCTTAGGCGGGAGGGATACGCAGTATTTT. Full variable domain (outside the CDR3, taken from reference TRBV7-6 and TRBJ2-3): GAGVSQSPRYKVTKRGQDVALRCDPISGHVSLYWYRQALGQGPEFLTYFNYEAQQDKSGLPNDRFSAERPEGSISTLTIQRTEQRDSAMYRCASSLGGRDTQYFGPGTRLTVL.

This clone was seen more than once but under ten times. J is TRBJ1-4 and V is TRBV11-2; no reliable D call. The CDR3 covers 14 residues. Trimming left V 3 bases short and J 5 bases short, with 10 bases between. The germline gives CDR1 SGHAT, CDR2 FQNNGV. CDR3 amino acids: CASSFGRRNEKLFF. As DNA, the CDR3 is TGTGCCAGCAGCTTTGGAAGGAGAAATGAAAAACTGTTTTTT.